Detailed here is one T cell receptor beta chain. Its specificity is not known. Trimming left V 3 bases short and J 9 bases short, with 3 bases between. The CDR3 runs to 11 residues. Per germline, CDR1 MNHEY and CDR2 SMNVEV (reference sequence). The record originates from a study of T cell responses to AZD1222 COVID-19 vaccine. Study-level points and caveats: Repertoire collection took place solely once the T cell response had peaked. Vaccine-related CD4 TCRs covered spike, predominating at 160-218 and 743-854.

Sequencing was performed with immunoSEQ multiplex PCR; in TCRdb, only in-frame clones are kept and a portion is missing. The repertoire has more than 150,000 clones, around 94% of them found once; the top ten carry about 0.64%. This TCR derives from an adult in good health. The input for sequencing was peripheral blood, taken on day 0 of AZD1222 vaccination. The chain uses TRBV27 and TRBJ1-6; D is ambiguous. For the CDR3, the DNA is TGTGCCAGCAGTTTGGGTTCACCCCTCCACTTT. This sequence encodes CASSLGSPLHF.